The source of this TCR beta chain is a study of patients and donors after allogeneic stem cell transplantation. The V end was cut by 3 bases, the J end by 5 bases, with 12 bases between. CDR3 size: 14 residues. MiXCR, applied by TCRdb to the RT-PCR reads, yields one record per CDR3 protein. Here the sample spans 30,000 to 35,000 distinct CDR3 sequences, almost 7% being singletons. This clonotype was sampled from a human donor who was either an allogeneic HSCT recipient or a stem cell or donor lymphocyte infusion donor (not recorded which). It is not recorded whose cells these are; they may come from a transplant donor. Sample: blood, either unsorted or a sorted T cell fraction (not recorded which). V and J are TRBV12-3 or TRBV12-4 and TRBJ2-3; perhaps TRBD1 as D (7 bases). The CDR3 nucleotides are TGTGCCAGCAGTTTCGGGCAGGGGGGAGATACGCAGTATTTT. Translating gives CASSFGQGGDTQYF.